This T cell receptor beta chain was recorded in a study of Ad26.COV2.S vaccination and SARS-CoV-2 variants. Study overall: Among those in the COV1001 Ad26.COV2.S trial arm was the donor.

V lost 3 bases and J lost 5, with 16 bases in between. The CDR3 spans 15 residues. The germline gives CDR1 WSHSY, CDR2 SAAADI. The repertoire was sequenced with immunoSEQ multiplex PCR; TCRdb's copy has only in-frame clones and lacks some. The sample consists of roughly 350,000 clones, approximately 86% of them appearing once. The treatment: around 19 received Ad26.COV2.S at low or high dose, single or two shots; roughly 5 received placebo; per-sample allocation not given. Following the first vaccine or placebo injection, samples were taken on day 63. An adult of 18-55 years in Boston served as donor.

The rearrangement links TRBV10-2 to TRBJ1-2, with D perhaps TRBD1 (5 bases). The sequence came from a person aged 18 to 65 who received the Ad26.COV2.S COVID-19 vaccine or a placebo. Sequences were derived from peripheral blood, sampled in a trial of Ad26.COV2.S vaccine versus placebo. DNA of the CDR3: TGCGCCAGCAGTGACCCGAAAAGTGGGGGATATGGCTACACCTTC. Translated: CASSDPKSGGYGYTF.